The 16 T cell receptor beta chains below all came from one sample that was sequenced in a study of circulating and synovial CD4+ cells in juvenile arthritis. Repertoires were generated with immunoSEQ multiplex PCR, while TCRdb's copy carries only in-frame clones and drops some. The table records about 32,000 clones, nearly 95% of them present only once. The sample consisted of CD4+ T cells from blood. The receptors come from a human donor with juvenile idiopathic arthritis.

The chain is built from TRBV4-2 and TRBJ1-4; the D gene is possibly TRBD1 (5 bases). The CDR3 is 15 amino acids. The V end lost 0 bases, the J end lost 4 bases, and 9 bases lay between the germline ends. Germline CDR1 reads LGHNA; CDR2 reads YNFKEQ. CDR3: CASSQEQGNNEKLFF. For the CDR3, the DNA is TGTGCCAGCAGCCAAGAGCAGGGAAATAATGAAAAACTGTTTTTT.

The chain combines TRBV25-1 with TRBJ2-3; D not certain. The ends were cut back, 4 bases at V and 8 bases at J, with 10 bases in the middle. Germline assignment: CDR1 MGHDK and CDR2 SYGVNS. The CDR3 extends over 12 amino acids. This CDR3 is CASSGSTGTQYF. DNA of the CDR3: TGTGCCAGCAGTGGGTCCACGGGTACGCAGTATTTT. Combining the CDR3 with reference TRBV25-1 and TRBJ2-3 gives the whole variable domain EADIYQTPRYLVIGTGKKITLECSQTMGHDKMYWYQQDPGMELHLIHYSYGVNSTEKGDLSSESTVSRIRTEHFPLTLESARPSHTSQYLCASSGSTGTQYFGPGTRLTVL.

The rearrangement joins TRBV4-1 to TRBJ2-7; TRBD1 is a possible D gene (5 bases). Germline V gene sequence: CDR1 MGHRA, CDR2 YSYEKL. V was cut by 1 base and J by 5 bases, with 9 bases left in between. The CDR3 length is 13 residues. The CDR3 nucleotides are TGCGCCAGCAGCCAAGTGAGGACAAACGAGCAGTACTTC. Amino acids: CASSQVRTNEQYF.

The chain carries TRBV11-2 and TRBJ2-5; 9 positions agree with TRBD1. With V trimmed by 5 bases and J by 4 bases, 5 bases remained unmatched. Germline V CDR1 and CDR2: SGHAT, FQNNGV. The length of the CDR3 is 14 residues. The CDR3 DNA reads as TGTGCCAGCAGCGCGGGGACAGGGCGAGAGACCCAGTACTTC. Protein sequence: CASSAGTGRETQYF. Full variable domain (missing parts from reference TRBV11-2 and TRBJ2-5): EAGVAQSPRYKIIEKRQSVAFWCNPISGHATLYWYQQILGQGPKLLIQFQNNGVVDDSQLPKDRFSAERLKGVDSTLKIQPAKLEDSAVYLCASSAGTGRETQYFGPGTRLLVL.

V is TRBV19 and J is TRBJ1-5; no firm D call. The CDR3 is 12 residues long. V lost 4 bases and J lost 11, with 12 bases in between. The V gene's germline CDR1 is LNHDA and CDR2 SQIVND (reference sequence). The CDR3 coding sequence is TGTGCCAGTAGTACCGGAGCGGTTTCCCAGCATTTT. Protein: CASSTGAVSQHF.

The chain recombines TRBV15 with TRBJ1-3; a possible D gene is TRBD1 (5 bases). The germline CDR1 and CDR2 sequences are LNHNV and YYDKDF (reference sequence). The CDR3 totals 18 residues. Trimming removed 0 bases at V and 3 bases at J, with 18 bases between. The CDR3 region is CATSRDGAPGVGGNTIYF. The DNA of the CDR3 is TGTGCCACCAGCAGAGATGGGGCCCCGGGCGTTGGTGGAAACACCATATATTTT.

The CDR3 protein is CASSKSRQGDSPLHF. The CDR3 DNA follows: TGTGCCAGCAGCAAATCGAGACAGGGGGATTCACCCCTCCACTTT. V and J are TRBV21-1 and TRBJ1-6; the DNA was not used to check the table's D call, TRBD1. TRBV21-1 represents a pseudogene. The CDR3 runs to 15 residues.

This sequence joins TRBV7-9 and TRBJ1-3; D gene unclear. Germline V gives CDR1 SEHNR, CDR2 FQNEAQ (reference sequence). This CDR3 is 15 amino acids long. V was shortened by 5 bases and J by 2 bases, with 13 bases between the two germline ends. CDR3 sequence reads: CASSRESLAGNTIYF. CDR3 nucleotide sequence: TGTGCCAGCAGCCGAGAATCTCTCGCTGGAAACACCATATATTTT.

The V call is TRBV11-1, the J call TRBJ2-7; D is perhaps TRBD2 (6 bases). The CDR3 spans 15 residues. Germline CDR1 is SGHAT and CDR2 is FQDESV (reference sequence). V was shortened by 3 bases and J by 3 bases, with 15 bases between the two germline ends. The CDR3 DNA sequence: TGTGCCAGCAGCTTCCGGGGGAGGTTAAGCTACGAGCAGTACTTC. Its translation is CASSFRGRLSYEQYF.

DNA for the CDR3: TGTGCCAGCAGCTTAGGGCTGTACCCCTACGAGCAGTACTTC. This sequence encodes CASSLGLYPYEQYF. The chain combines TRBV7-2 with TRBJ2-7; no clear D. The V end was cut by 1 base, the J end by 2 bases, with 9 bases between. Germline CDR1 is SGHTA and CDR2 is FQGNSA. The CDR3 is 14 residues long.

The rearrangement uses TRBV21-1 and TRBJ2-1; the D call of TRBD2 is as the table states it, not checked on the DNA. TRBV21-1 is marked as a pseudogene. The CDR3 consists of 16 residues. CDR3: CASSKVAASGANEQFF. Here the CDR3 DNA reads TGTGCCAGCAGCAAAGTGGCGGCTAGCGGGGCCAATGAGCAGTTCTTC.

The CDR3 spells CASSFSVWDRARLSEQFF. CDR3 in DNA: TGTGCCAGCAGTTTCTCAGTCTGGGACAGGGCCCGGCTGAGTGAGCAGTTCTTC. V is TRBV28 and J is TRBJ2-1; TRBD1 aligns across 9 bases. The CDR3 length is 18 residues. From germline, CDR1 is MDHEN and CDR2 SYDVKM. V lost 3 bases and J lost 9; bases outside the gene matches: 18.

DNA of the CDR3: TGTGCCAGCAGTCCCAGTCCGTACGAGCAGTACTTC. Translation: CASSPSPYEQYF. V and J are TRBV28 and TRBJ2-7; D unresolved. In germline, CDR1 is MDHEN, CDR2 SYDVKM. CDR3 length equals 12 residues. The germline V and J ends were trimmed by 5 bases and 4 bases, with 9 bases remaining between them.

The gene calls are TRBV6-1 and TRBJ2-7; 12 nucleotides line up with TRBD2. V dropped 4 bases and J dropped 4; count of bases not matched to a gene: 5. Per germline, CDR1 MNHNS and CDR2 SASEGT. The CDR3 has 15 amino acids. In DNA, the CDR3 is TGTGCCAGCAGTGCTGGACTAGCGGGAATATACGAGCAGTACTTC. Amino acids: CASSAGLAGIYEQYF.

V and J are TRBV14 and TRBJ2-4; D perhaps matches TRBD2 (7 bases). The CDR3 consists of 16 residues. The germline gives CDR1 SGHDN, CDR2 FVKESK. V was pared by 10 bases and J by 0 bases, with 19 bases between. The DNA of the CDR3 is TGTGCCAACATTCGGCTAGGGGGGGTAGCCAAAAACATTCAGTACTTC. Amino acids: CANIRLGGVAKNIQYF.

In this sample, this clone turned up a few times. The rearrangement joins TRBV4-1 to TRBJ2-7, with 7 nucleotides matching TRBD2. This CDR3 has 15 amino acids. V lost 4 bases, J lost 5 bases, and 11 bases stayed unmatched. Germline CDR1 is MGHRA and CDR2 is YSYEKL. The chain's CDR3 is CASSRLALLRDEQYF. DNA of the CDR3: TGCGCCAGCAGCCGACTAGCCCTACTCCGTGACGAGCAGTACTTC.